The 13 T cell receptor beta chains listed next were all sequenced from one sample in a study of early T cells in non-severe SARS-CoV-2 infection. TCRdb ran MiXCR on the 5' RACE reads and lists one entry per CDR3 protein. The sample yields over 90,000 distinct CDR3 sequences, about an eighth seen once. The sample comprised whole blood. The receptors were sampled from an adult who was a healthcare worker with PCR-confirmed SARS-CoV-2 infection or an uninfected control (not recorded which).

This clonotype appeared a few times. This chain joins TRBV28 and TRBJ2-7; 7 positions agree with TRBD1. The V gene's germline CDR1 is MDHEN and CDR2 SYDVKM. J gave up 0 bases and V 4 bases, and 3 bases lay outside the gene matches. There are 14 residues in the CDR3. The CDR3 region has the DNA TGTGCCAGCAGTTCAGGGACAGTCTCCTACGAGCAGTACTTC. This codes for CASSSGTVSYEQYF.

This clonotype came up many times. CDR3 region: CAGKGTDHYGYTF. The DNA for the CDR3 is TGTGCCGGAAAAGGGACCGACCATTATGGCTACACCTTC. This chain connects TRBV2 to TRBJ1-2; D perhaps matches TRBD1 (5 bases). V lost 11 bases and J lost 5, with 18 bases in between. Looked up from germline, CDR1 is SNHLY and CDR2 is FYNNEI. The CDR3 is made up of 13 amino acids. The full variable domain, its missing parts supplied by reference TRBV2 and TRBJ1-2, is EPEVTQTPSHQVTQMGQEVILRCVPISNHLYFYWYRQILGQKVEFLVSFYNNEISEKSEIFDDQFSVERPDGSNFTLKIRSTKLEDSAMYFCAGKGTDHYGYTFGSGTRLTVV.

This clonotype was recorded many times. The chain joins TRBV27 to TRBJ1-6, with D perhaps matching TRBD1 (5 bases). The CDR3 totals 18 residues. V lost 0 bases and J 2 bases, leaving 14 bases between the germline ends. Germline V gives CDR1 MNHEY, CDR2 SMNVEV (reference sequence). The CDR3, as DNA: TGTGCCAGCAGTTTATCGTCCGGGGAGGGACCCTATAATTCACCCCTCCACTTT. This encodes CASSLSSGEGPYNSPLHF.

The CDR3 region is CASSGLAGVVDEQFF. The CDR3 bases are TGTGCCAGCTCGGGACTAGCGGGAGTAGTGGATGAGCAGTTCTTC. This sequence joins TRBV18 and TRBJ2-1; 14 nucleotides match TRBD2. V dropped 6 bases and J dropped 8; count of bases not matched to a gene: 6. CDR3 length: 15 residues. Germline lookup yields CDR1 KGHSH and CDR2 LQKENI. The whole variable domain, remainder taken from reference TRBV18 and TRBJ2-1, is NAGVMQNPRHLVRRRGQEARLRCSPMKGHSHVYWYRQLPEEGLKFMVYLQKENIIDESGMPKERFSAEFPKEGPSILRIQQVVRGDSAAYFCASSGLAGVVDEQFFGPGTRLTVL.

Many counts were recorded for this clonotype. CDR3 protein: CAWSMRLAGDTQYF. CDR3 DNA sequence: TGTGCCTGGAGTATGAGACTAGCTGGAGATACGCAGTATTTT. V gene TRBV30 combines with J gene TRBJ2-3, with 7 bases aligning to TRBD2. Germline trimming cut 2 bases from V and 5 bases from J; bases unmatched to any gene: 7. CDR1 and CDR2 (germline): GTSNPN, SVGIG (reference sequence). The CDR3 loop spans 14 amino acids. The variable domain in full, completed from reference TRBV30 and TRBJ2-3, reads SQTIHQWPATLVQPVGSPLSLECTVEGTSNPNLYWYRQAAGRGLQLLFYSVGIGQISSEVPQNLSASRPQDRQFILSSKKLLLSDSGFYLCAWSMRLAGDTQYFGPGTRLTVL.

Many counts were recorded for this clonotype. V gene TRBV14 combines with J gene TRBJ2-1; 7 nucleotides agree with TRBD2. The ends lost 0 bases at V and 6 bases at J; junction bases unmatched: 11. The CDR3 length is 17 residues. Per the germline V gene, CDR1 is SGHDN and CDR2 is FVKESK. CDR3 DNA: TGTGCCAGCAGCCAAGAGGTATGGGTAGCGGGTATCAATGAGCAGTTCTTC. Translation gives CASSQEVWVAGINEQFF.

Remarks on this clonotype: A much bigger clone sits one base away, suggesting this may be a read error. The chain uses TRBV12-3 or TRBV12-4 and TRBJ2-3; D is unclear. Between the trimmed V and J ends, which lost 7 bases and 3 bases, there was a span of 14 bases. The CDR3 contains 14 residues. CDR3 region: CASTRHMWTDTQYF. The DNA for the CDR3 is TGTGCCAGCACCAGGCATATGTGGACAGATACGCAGTATTTT.

This clonotype came up a few times. The V and J genes are TRBV5-1 and TRBJ2-1, with no clear D. CDR1 and CDR2 from the germline V gene are SGHRS and YFSETQ. V lost 4 bases to trimming and J lost 8 bases, with 10 bases between them. This CDR3 spans 12 amino acids. CDR3 protein: CASSPGRDEQFF. For the CDR3, the DNA is TGCGCCAGCAGCCCCGGAAGGGATGAGCAGTTCTTC. Combining the CDR3 with reference TRBV5-1 and TRBJ2-1 gives the whole variable domain KAGVTQTPRYLIKTRGQQVTLSCSPISGHRSVSWYQQTPGQGLQFLFEYFSETQRNKGNFPGRFSGRQFSNSRSEMNVSTLELGDSALYLCASSPGRDEQFFGPGTRLTVL.

This clonotype has a count of ten or more. The J gene is TRBJ2-1, the V gene TRBV23-1; 7 bases map to TRBD2. TRBV23-1 is an open reading frame, and its role is uncertain. The CDR3 totals 17 residues. The ends lost 1 base at V and 5 bases at J; junction bases unmatched: 11. The CDR3 nucleotides read TGCGCCAGCAGTCAATACGCCCCGACTAGCTACCACAATGAGCAGTTCTTC. Amino acid sequence: CASSQYAPTSYHNEQFF.

V and J are TRBV5-4 and TRBJ2-3; D uncertain. The CDR3 contains 12 residues. Germline loops: CDR1 SGHNT, CDR2 YYREEE (reference sequence). V was pared by 0 bases and J by 5 bases, with 4 bases between. CDR3 bases: TGTGCCAGCAGCTTGGGAGAAGATACGCAGTATTTT. It specifies CASSLGEDTQYF.

This clonotype was seen repeatedly, ten times or more. In nucleotides, the CDR3 is TGCGCCAGCAGCTTGGAAGGGACAGTTAACACTGAAGCTTTCTTT. It encodes CASSLEGTVNTEAFF. J is TRBJ1-1 and V is TRBV5-1; 7 nucleotides align to TRBD1. Germline CDR1 and CDR2: SGHRS and YFSETQ. This CDR3 has 15 amino acids. Trimming removed 0 bases from V and 2 bases from J; junction bases left unmatched: 4.

This clonotype came up many times. The V and J genes are TRBV9 and TRBJ2-2; D is unclear. Germline V CDR1 and CDR2: SGDLS, YYNGEE. Trimming left V 3 bases short and J 7 bases short, with 10 bases between. The CDR3 runs 13 residues. CDR3 in DNA: TGTGCCAGCAGCGCCCGGACGCTCGGGGAGCTGTTTTTT. Protein: CASSARTLGELFF. Full variable domain (outside the CDR3, taken from reference TRBV9 and TRBJ2-2): DSGVTQTPKHLITATGQRVTLRCSPRSGDLSVYWYQQSLDQGLQFLIQYYNGEERAKGNILERFSAQQFPDLHSELNLSSLELGDSALYFCASSARTLGELFFGEGSRLTVL.

Only a few counts were recorded for this clonotype. The V call is TRBV9, the J call TRBJ1-6; no firm D call. The CDR3 length is 16 residues. V was pared by 4 bases and J by 8 bases, with 19 bases between. Per the germline V gene, CDR1 is SGDLS and CDR2 is YYNGEE. The CDR3 DNA is TGTGCCAGCAGCCGGCACGAGGGCTCGCGAGATTCACCCCTCCACTTT. Its protein is CASSRHEGSRDSPLHF.